What follows are 26 T cell receptor beta chains derived from one specimen sequenced in a study of T cell responses to AZD1222 COVID-19 vaccine. Profiling relied on immunoSEQ multiplex PCR, and the TCRdb table lists in-frame clones only, not all of them. The sample shows tens of thousands of clones, 89% of them seen only once. Sequences were derived from peripheral blood, sampled 28 days after the second AZD1222 dose. The receptors derive from an adult who received the AZD1222 COVID-19 vaccine.

The chain recombines TRBV4-2 with TRBJ1-1; 7 nucleotides line up with TRBD1. The CDR3 is made up of 12 amino acids. Germline CDR1 and CDR2: LGHNA and YNFKEQ. Trimming cost V 6 bases and J 10 bases; bases outside gene matches: 8. CDR3 DNA sequence: TGTGCCAGCAGTCCCGACAGGGATTCAGCTTTCTTT. It encodes CASSPDRDSAFF.

This chain links TRBV14 with TRBJ2-1; 8 bases line up with TRBD2. Germline assignment: CDR1 SGHDN and CDR2 FVKESK. This CDR3 has 14 residues. The V and J ends lost 4 bases and 6 bases, in that order; junction bases with no gene match: 5. CDR3 bases: TGTGCCAGCAGCCCGGGACTAGGGCGCAATGAGCAGTTCTTC. Translated: CASSPGLGRNEQFF.

This chain uses TRBV5-1 with TRBJ2-7; the D gene is possibly TRBD1 (5 bases). Between the trimmed V and J ends, which lost 0 bases and 6 bases, there was a span of 10 bases. Germline assignment: CDR1 SGHRS and CDR2 YFSETQ. This CDR3 comprises 13 residues. CDR3 in DNA: TGCGCCAGCAGCTTGGCAACAGGAACCGAGCAGTACTTC. It specifies CASSLATGTEQYF.

This chain uses TRBV15 with TRBJ1-5; weak D call: TRBD1 (5 bases). This CDR3 has 15 amino acids. Trimming took off 0 bases at V and 5 bases at J, with 11 bases between the two ends. In germline, CDR1 is LNHNV, CDR2 YYDKDF (reference sequence). CDR3 in amino acids: CATSRESLGDQPQHF. CDR3 sequence (DNA): TGTGCCACCAGCAGAGAGTCCCTAGGGGATCAGCCCCAGCATTTT.

This chain links TRBV11-3 with TRBJ1-5, with 7 bases that match TRBD1. V lost 2 bases to trimming and J lost 6 bases; unmatched junction nucleotides: 13. Germline CDR1 SGHNT, CDR2 YENEEA. CDR3 length equals 17 residues. Here the CDR3 reads CASSLLTARGSSQPQHF. Here the CDR3 DNA reads TGTGCCAGCAGCTTATTGACGGCCAGGGGGTCCAGTCAGCCCCAGCATTTT. The variable domain in full, with the rest retrieved from reference TRBV11-3 and TRBJ1-5, is EAGVVQSPRYKIIEKKQPVAFWCNPISGHNTLYWYLQNLGQGPELLIRYENEEAVDDSQLPKDRFSAERLKGVDSTLKIQPAELGDSAVYLCASSLLTARGSSQPQHFGDGTRLSIL.

The chain employs TRBV6-5 and TRBJ1-1; D ambiguous. Germline V gene sequence: CDR1 MNHEY, CDR2 SVGAGI. Trimming left V 6 bases short and J 5 bases short, with 16 bases between. The CDR3 consists of 14 residues. CDR3 DNA: TGTGCCAGCAGCCTGGTCCCGGTCGTTACTGAAGCTTTCTTT. This codes for CASSLVPVVTEAFF.

This clone was seen a single time. V gene TRBV28 combines with J gene TRBJ1-5; D is perhaps TRBD1 (6 bases). The CDR3 contains 16 residues. V lost 3 bases and J lost 3, with 15 bases in between. Germline values: CDR1 MDHEN, CDR2 SYDVKM. CDR3 nucleotide sequence: TGTGCCAGCAGTTTCTCTCAGGGGCTATACAATCAGCCCCAGCATTTT. Translation gives CASSFSQGLYNQPQHF.

The chain uses TRBV9 and TRBJ2-7; D call uncertain. This CDR3 is built from 14 residues. Germline V gives CDR1 SGDLS, CDR2 YYNGEE. V lost 0 bases and J 6 bases, leaving 13 bases between the germline ends. CDR3 residues: CASSVAEPWSEQYF. CDR3 nucleotide sequence: TGTGCCAGCAGCGTAGCGGAGCCATGGTCCGAGCAGTACTTC.

This chain joins TRBV5-6 and TRBJ1-2; 10 bases map to TRBD1. Germline CDR1 is SGHDT and CDR2 is YYEEEE. The V segment lost 0 bases and the J segment 4 bases; nucleotides outside the gene matches: 3. The CDR3 length is 15 residues. CDR3 in DNA: TGTGCCAGCAGCTTGGGGACAGGGGGACTCTATGGCTACACCTTC. It yields the protein CASSLGTGGLYGYTF.

Only a few counts were recorded for this clone. V is TRBV19 and J is TRBJ2-1, with no clear D. CDR3 length equals 13 residues. Germline assignment: CDR1 LNHDA and CDR2 SQIVND (reference sequence). V lost 3 bases, J lost 3 bases, and 6 bases lay in between. As DNA, the CDR3 is TGTGCCAGTAGTATCGGTAGCTACAATGAGCAGTTCTTC. Translated, it gives CASSIGSYNEQFF.

The chain has TRBV27 and TRBJ2-7, with D tentatively TRBD2 (5 bases). Germline V gene lookup returns CDR1 MNHEY and CDR2 SMNVEV (reference sequence). The CDR3 length is 20 residues. V lost 3 bases to trimming and J lost 3 bases, with 30 bases between them. The CDR3 DNA reads as TGTGCCAGCAGTTTTAGGAGGTCGCGTAGGGATAAGGGTCTCAACTACGAGCAGTACTTC. It is translated as CASSFRRSRRDKGLNYEQYF.

The rearrangement joins TRBV4-2 to TRBJ1-2, with 7 bases lining up with TRBD1. Germline CDR1 is LGHNA and CDR2 is YNFKEQ. The CDR3 is 16 amino acids. The trim removed 1 base at V and 4 bases at J, leaving 9 bases unmatched. The CDR3 nucleotides read TGTGCCAGCAGCCAAGGCATAGGGGGCGCCGGCTATGGCTACACCTTC. Protein product: CASSQGIGGAGYGYTF.

The chain couples TRBV6-2 or TRBV6-3 to TRBJ2-1; D gene ambiguous. Germline V lookup: CDR1 MNHEY, CDR2 SVGEGT. This CDR3 spans 16 amino acids. V lost 6 bases to trimming and J lost 0 bases, with 15 bases between them. The DNA for the CDR3 is TGTGCCAGCAGCTATCTACCAGTGAGCTCCTACAATGAGCAGTTCTTC. The encoded protein is CASSYLPVSSYNEQFF.

V is TRBV19 and J is TRBJ1-5; a weak D match, TRBD1 (5 bases). V lost 10 bases, J lost 2 bases, and 12 bases lay in between. The CDR3 sequence is 13 residues long. From germline, CDR1 is LNHDA and CDR2 SQIVND (reference sequence). The chain's CDR3 is CATGRGGNQPQHF. The CDR3 DNA sequence: TGTGCCACGGGGCGGGGGGGCAATCAGCCCCAGCATTTT.

The V and J genes are TRBV4-3 and TRBJ2-3; D perhaps matches TRBD2 (5 bases). Germline CDR1 is LGHNA and CDR2 is YSLEER. Trimming removed 1 base at V and 2 bases at J, with 16 bases between. CDR3 length: 17 residues. Here the CDR3 DNA reads TGCGCCAGCAGCCAAGGAACGACCAGCGGCTACACAGATACGCAGTATTTT. It is translated as CASSQGTTSGYTDTQYF.

The chain combines TRBV6-5 with TRBJ1-2; possible D gene TRBD1, 6 bases. Germline-derived CDR1 and CDR2 are MNHEY and SVGAGI. The CDR3 has 12 amino acids. V lost 6 bases and J 3 bases, leaving 8 bases between the germline ends. The CDR3 DNA reads TGTGCCAGCAGGCAGGGGTACTATGGCTACACCTTC. This translates into CASRQGYYGYTF.

This sequence joins TRBV3-1 (or the pseudogene TRBV3-2) and TRBJ1-6; possibly TRBD1 for D (5 bases). Trimming left V 0 bases short and J 10 bases short, with 7 bases between. Per germline, CDR1 LGHDT and CDR2 YNNKEL (reference sequence). The CDR3 runs to 13 residues. For the CDR3, the DNA is TGTGCCAGCAGCCAAGATGGGGACTCACCCCTCCACTTT. The encoded protein is CASSQDGDSPLHF.

The chain combines TRBV5-6 with TRBJ2-7; 16 nucleotides match TRBD2. This CDR3 is built from 15 residues. The germline V gene has CDR1 SGHDT and CDR2 YYEEEE. V trimming: 5 bases; J trimming: 6 bases; junction bases outside the gene matches: 5. Here the CDR3 reads CASRGTSGRAGEQYF. CDR3 coding DNA: TGTGCCAGCAGAGGGACTAGCGGGAGGGCCGGCGAGCAGTACTTC.

This clone has only one observation. Other nucleotide sequences in the sample specify the same CDR3. The rearrangement joins TRBV9 to TRBJ2-5; 7 positions agree with TRBD2. V gave up 7 bases and J gave up 5 bases; unmatched junction bases: 5. The CDR3 runs to 12 residues. Germline V CDR1 and CDR2: SGDLS, YYNGEE. CDR3 in amino acids: CASGGEGETQYF. The CDR3 DNA reads as TGTGCCAGCGGGGGGGAAGGTGAGACCCAGTACTTC. Drawing the rest from reference TRBV9 and TRBJ2-5, the complete variable domain is DSGVTQTPKHLITATGQRVTLRCSPRSGDLSVYWYQQSLDQGLQFLIQYYNGEERAKGNILERFSAQQFPDLHSELNLSSLELGDSALYFCASGGEGETQYFGPGTRLLVL.

V usage is TRBV2 and J usage is TRBJ1-5; D uncertain. This CDR3 has 12 amino acids. Germline CDR1 reads SNHLY; CDR2 reads FYNNEI. The V and J ends lost 3 bases and 5 bases respectively, with 5 bases between them. The CDR3, as DNA: TGTGCCAGCAGTGATAGGGATCAGCCCCAGCATTTT. Translating it yields CASSDRDQPQHF.

The chain couples TRBV27 to TRBJ2-7; 9 bases map to TRBD2. Germline CDR1 is MNHEY and CDR2 is SMNVEV (reference sequence). J gave up 4 bases and V 8 bases, and 15 bases lay outside the gene matches. The CDR3 contains 16 residues. The CDR3 DNA sequence: TGTGCCAGCGTAGGTAGCGGGAGCGACCCAACTTACGAGCAGTACTTC. It codes for CASVGSGSDPTYEQYF.

The V gene is TRBV4-1, the J gene TRBJ2-7; weak D call: TRBD2 (5 bases). The germline V and J ends were trimmed by 0 bases and 3 bases, with 12 bases remaining between them. Per the germline V gene, CDR1 is MGHRA and CDR2 is YSYEKL. The CDR3 extends over 15 amino acids. The CDR3 loop is CASSQDRIGLYEQYF. In DNA, the CDR3 is TGCGCCAGCAGCCAAGATCGGATAGGACTCTACGAGCAGTACTTC.

J is TRBJ2-2 and V is TRBV9, with D possibly matching TRBD2 (6 bases). The CDR3 totals 14 residues. V was cut by 0 bases and J by 7 bases, with 10 bases left in between. Germline assignment: CDR1 SGDLS and CDR2 YYNGEE. CDR3 nucleotides: TGTGCCAGCAGCGTAGTACGGGAGTTCGGGGAGCTGTTTTTT. It translates to CASSVVREFGELFF.

This clone has just one count. This sequence joins TRBV5-4 and TRBJ1-1; D perhaps matches TRBD1 (6 bases). V dropped 4 bases and J dropped 2 bases, with 12 bases sitting between them. Germline V gene lookup returns CDR1 SGHNT and CDR2 YYREEE (reference sequence). This CDR3 has 14 amino acids. CDR3 bases: TGTGCCAGCAGCCTCGGGGGGGCAAACACTGAAGCTTTCTTT. Translation: CASSLGGANTEAFF.

This chain uses TRBV2 with TRBJ1-1; D is unresolved. The CDR3 contains 12 residues. V lost 8 bases and J lost 1, with 8 bases in between. Germline CDR1 is SNHLY and CDR2 is FYNNEI. The CDR3 sequence: CASQGENTEAFF. The DNA for the CDR3 is TGTGCCAGCCAAGGAGAGAACACTGAAGCTTTCTTT. Together with reference TRBV2 and TRBJ1-1, the CDR3 gives the full variable domain: EPEVTQTPSHQVTQMGQEVILRCVPISNHLYFYWYRQILGQKVEFLVSFYNNEISEKSEIFDDQFSVERPDGSNFTLKIRSTKLEDSAMYFCASQGENTEAFFGQGTRLTVV.

The chain uses TRBV2 and TRBJ2-7, with D unclear. Per germline, CDR1 SNHLY and CDR2 FYNNEI. V lost 4 bases and J lost 9, with 13 bases in between. The CDR3 runs 12 residues. The CDR3 region is CASSGGFGMQYF. CDR3 DNA sequence: TGTGCCAGCAGTGGAGGTTTTGGGATGCAGTACTTC. The full variable domain, rest sourced from reference TRBV2 and TRBJ2-7, is EPEVTQTPSHQVTQMGQEVILRCVPISNHLYFYWYRQILGQKVEFLVSFYNNEISEKSEIFDDQFSVERPDGSNFTLKIRSTKLEDSAMYFCASSGGFGMQYFGPGTRLTVT.